This entry lists 5 T cell receptor beta chains sequenced from one sample in a study of CD8+ T cells in alopecia areata. Following extraction, RNA underwent reverse transcription to cDNA, which served as the sequencing template. The method was immunoSEQ multiplex PCR; TCRdb's version includes in-frame clones alone and lacks a portion of them. Of approximately 180,000 clones in the sample, about 66% are singletons; the top ten hold about an eighth. The sequenced sample was CD8+ T cells sorted from blood, obtained at week 0. These receptors were taken from a human donor with alopecia areata.

This clone was seen a few times. The chain is built from TRBV29-1 and TRBJ1-1; D remains ambiguous. The V end was cut by 4 bases, the J end by 4 bases, with 13 bases between. CDR3 size: 13 residues. Per germline, CDR1 SQVTM and CDR2 ANQGSEA. CDR3: CSVVNLVVTEAFF. The DNA of the CDR3 is TGCAGCGTTGTTAATCTGGTAGTCACTGAAGCTTTCTTT.

CDR3: CASSGLNYEQYF. The CDR3 region has the DNA TGCGCCAGCTCCGGGCTGAACTACGAGCAGTACTTC. The V call is TRBV5-1, the J call TRBJ2-7; D unclear. The CDR3 length is 12 residues. V was cut by 7 bases and J by 3 bases, with 11 bases left in between. The germline V gene encodes CDR1 SGHRS and CDR2 YFSETQ.

The V call is TRBV6-1, the J call TRBJ2-7; D is perhaps TRBD1 (5 bases). V was trimmed by 6 bases and J by 4 bases, leaving 7 bases between them. Germline V gene lookup returns CDR1 MNHNS and CDR2 SASEGT. The CDR3 runs to 11 residues. CDR3 loop: CASRGVYEQYF. The CDR3 DNA sequence: TGTGCCAGCAGAGGGGTATACGAGCAGTACTTC.

This clone was picked up one time. The genes are TRBV14 and TRBJ1-2, with 11 nucleotides matching TRBD1. CDR3 length equals 14 residues. Per the germline V gene, CDR1 is SGHDN and CDR2 is FVKESK. Trimming at V came to 4 bases and at J to 7 bases, leaving 5 bases not matched to a gene. DNA for the CDR3: TGTGCCAGCAGCCCCGGGACAGGGGGGTTTGGCTACACCTTC. This sequence encodes CASSPGTGGFGYTF.

The chain links TRBV5-1 to TRBJ2-5, with unresolved D. V lost 0 bases, J lost 2 bases, and 14 bases lay in between. The germline V gene has CDR1 SGHRS and CDR2 YFSETQ. The CDR3 contains 16 residues. The CDR3 here is CASSLVTHRAQETQYF. The CDR3 DNA reads TGCGCCAGCAGCTTGGTAACACATCGAGCTCAAGAGACCCAGTACTTC.